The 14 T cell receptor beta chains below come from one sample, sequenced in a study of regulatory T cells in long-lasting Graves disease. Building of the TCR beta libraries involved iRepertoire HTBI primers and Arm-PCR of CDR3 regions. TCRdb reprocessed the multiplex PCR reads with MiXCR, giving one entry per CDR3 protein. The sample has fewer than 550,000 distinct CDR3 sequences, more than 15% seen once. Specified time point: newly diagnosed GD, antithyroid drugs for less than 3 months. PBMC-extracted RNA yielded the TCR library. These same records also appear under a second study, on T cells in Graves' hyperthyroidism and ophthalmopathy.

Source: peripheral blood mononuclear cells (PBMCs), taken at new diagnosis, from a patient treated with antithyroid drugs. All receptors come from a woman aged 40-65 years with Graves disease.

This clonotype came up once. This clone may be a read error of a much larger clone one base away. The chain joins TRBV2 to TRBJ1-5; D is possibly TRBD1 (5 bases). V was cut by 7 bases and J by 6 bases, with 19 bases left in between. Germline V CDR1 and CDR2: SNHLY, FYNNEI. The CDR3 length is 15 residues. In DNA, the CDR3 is TGTGCCAGCAAACACGGGGCAGGGCAAGGTCAGCCCCAGCATTTT. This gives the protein CASKHGAGQGQPQHF.

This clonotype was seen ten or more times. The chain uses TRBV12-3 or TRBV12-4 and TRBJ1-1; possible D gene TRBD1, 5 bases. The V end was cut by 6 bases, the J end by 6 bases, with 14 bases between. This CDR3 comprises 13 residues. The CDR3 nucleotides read TGTGCCAGCAGGTACAGGAGTTGGTCTGAAGCTTTCTTT. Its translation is CASRYRSWSEAFF.

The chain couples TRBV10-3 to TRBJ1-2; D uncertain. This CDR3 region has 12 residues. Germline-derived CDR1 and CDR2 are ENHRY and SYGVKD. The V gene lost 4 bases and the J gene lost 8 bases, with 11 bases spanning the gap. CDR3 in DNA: TGTGCCATCAGTGTAGAACCGGGCGGCTACACCTTC. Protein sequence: CAISVEPGGYTF.

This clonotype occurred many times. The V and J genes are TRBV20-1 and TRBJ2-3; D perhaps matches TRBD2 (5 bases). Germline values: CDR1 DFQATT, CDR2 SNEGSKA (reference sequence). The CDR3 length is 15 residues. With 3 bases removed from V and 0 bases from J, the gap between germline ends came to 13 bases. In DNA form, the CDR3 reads TGCAGTGCTAGCCAAACTAGAGCTAGCACAGATACGCAGTATTTT. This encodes CSASQTRASTDTQYF.

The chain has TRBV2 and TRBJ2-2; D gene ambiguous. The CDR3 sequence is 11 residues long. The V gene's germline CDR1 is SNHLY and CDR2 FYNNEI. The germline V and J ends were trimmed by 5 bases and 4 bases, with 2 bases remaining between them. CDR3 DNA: TGTGCCAGCAGTACCACCGGGGAGCTGTTTTTT. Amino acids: CASSTTGELFF.

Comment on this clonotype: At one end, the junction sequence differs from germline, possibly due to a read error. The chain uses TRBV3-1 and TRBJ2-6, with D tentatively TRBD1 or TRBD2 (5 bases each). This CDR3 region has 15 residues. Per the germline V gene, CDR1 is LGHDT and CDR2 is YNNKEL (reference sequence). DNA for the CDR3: TGTGCCAGCAGCCATGCGGGTGGTGGGGCCAACGTCCTGGCTTTC. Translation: CASSHAGGGANVLAF. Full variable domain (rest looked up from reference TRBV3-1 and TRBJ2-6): DTAVSQTPKYLVTQMGNDKSIKCEQNLGHDTMYWYKQDSKKFLKIMFSYNNKELIINETVPNRFSPKSPDKAHLNLHINSLELGDSAVYFCASSHAGGGANVLAFGAGSRLTVL.

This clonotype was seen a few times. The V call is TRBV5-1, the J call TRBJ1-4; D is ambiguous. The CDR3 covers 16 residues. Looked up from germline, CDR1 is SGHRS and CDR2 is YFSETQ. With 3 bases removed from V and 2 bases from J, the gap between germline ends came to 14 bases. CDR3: CASSSPGGLTNEKLFF. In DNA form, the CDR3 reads TGCGCCAGCAGCTCTCCCGGCGGGCTGACTAATGAAAAACTGTTTTTT.

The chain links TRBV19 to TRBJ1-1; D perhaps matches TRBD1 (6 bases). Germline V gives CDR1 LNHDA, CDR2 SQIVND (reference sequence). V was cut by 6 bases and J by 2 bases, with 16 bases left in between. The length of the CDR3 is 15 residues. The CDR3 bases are TGTGCCAGTAGGAAACAGGGAAGGGAAAACACTGAAGCTTTCTTT. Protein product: CASRKQGRENTEAFF.

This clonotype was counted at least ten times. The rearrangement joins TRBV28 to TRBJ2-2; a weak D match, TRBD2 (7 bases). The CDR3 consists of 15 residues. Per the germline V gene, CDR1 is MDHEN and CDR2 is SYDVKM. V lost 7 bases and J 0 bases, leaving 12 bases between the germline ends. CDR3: CASIPGGPNTGELFF. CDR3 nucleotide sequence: TGTGCCAGCATCCCGGGGGGCCCGAACACCGGGGAGCTGTTTTTT.

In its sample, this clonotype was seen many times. CDR3 loop: CASSLRMYGNEQYF. The CDR3 DNA reads TGCGCCAGCAGCCTGCGGATGTATGGGAACGAGCAGTACTTC. The chain has TRBV5-1 and TRBJ2-7; D not certain. CDR3 size: 14 residues. Germline lookup yields CDR1 SGHRS and CDR2 YFSETQ. V shed 4 bases and J shed 5 bases, with 16 bases lying between them.

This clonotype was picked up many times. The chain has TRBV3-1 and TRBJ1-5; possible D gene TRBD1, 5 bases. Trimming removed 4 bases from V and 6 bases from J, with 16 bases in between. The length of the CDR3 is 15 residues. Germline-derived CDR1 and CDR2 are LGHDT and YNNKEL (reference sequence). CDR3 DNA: TGTGCCAGCAGCCTCGATCCCGCGGGGGGTCAGCCCCAGCATTTT. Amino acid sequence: CASSLDPAGGQPQHF.

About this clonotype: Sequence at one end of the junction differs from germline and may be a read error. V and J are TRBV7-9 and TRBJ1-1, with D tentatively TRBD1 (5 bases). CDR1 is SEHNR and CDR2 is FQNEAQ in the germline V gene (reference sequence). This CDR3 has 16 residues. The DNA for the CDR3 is TGCGCCAGCAGCCAAATCCTTGGGCAGGGTAACACTGAAGCTTTCTTT. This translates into CASSQILGQGNTEAFF.

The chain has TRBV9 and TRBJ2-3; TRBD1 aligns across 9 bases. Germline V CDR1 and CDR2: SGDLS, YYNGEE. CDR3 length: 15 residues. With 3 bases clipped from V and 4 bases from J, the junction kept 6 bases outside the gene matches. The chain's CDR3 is CASSDYRGQPDTQYF. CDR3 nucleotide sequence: TGTGCCAGCAGCGACTACAGGGGGCAGCCAGATACGCAGTATTTT.

CDR3 sequence: CASSFPGASYNEQFF. The CDR3 nucleotides read TGTGCCAGCAGTTTCCCAGGGGCCTCCTACAATGAGCAGTTCTTC. The chain carries TRBV28 and TRBJ2-1; D might be TRBD1 (6 bases). The V end was cut by 3 bases, the J end by 0 bases, with 9 bases between. The CDR3 spans 15 residues. CDR1 and CDR2 (germline): MDHEN, SYDVKM.